Listed below are T cell receptor beta chains from one sample, sequenced in a study of Ad26.COV2.S vaccination and SARS-CoV-2 variants. Sequenced by immunoSEQ multiplex PCR; TCRdb stores in-frame clones only, minus some. Seen here are 380,000 or so clones, 88% observed once, and the top ten hold 6.4%. Source: peripheral blood, taken in a trial of Ad26.COV2.S vaccine versus placebo. The receptors come from a person between 18 and 60 years old who received the Ad26.COV2.S COVID-19 vaccine or a placebo. The CDR3 runs from the conserved cysteine through the conserved F or W. Clone size is shown for a subset of rows, as once, few, many or a class of expanded clone.

TRBJ2-2 | TRBV7-8 | once | CASSTNTGELFF
TRBJ2-3 | TRBV5-6 | NA | CASSLRLAGRDTQYF
TRBJ1-3 | TRBV5-4 | NA | CASSFDSSGNTIYF
TRBJ2-7 | TRBV2 | NA | CASSTQGMYEQYF
TRBJ2-4 | TRBV7-2 | NA | CASSLAQAAKNIQYF
TRBJ2-7 | TRBV6-5 | NA | CASSYGRRGAYYEQYF
TRBJ1-6 | TRBV4-3 | NA | CASSQDPGGGGSPLHF
TRBJ2-1 | TRBV7-9 | NA | CASSFEGGRDNEQFF
TRBJ1-6 | TRBV13 | NA | CASSLSRGLSPLHF
TRBJ1-5 | TRBV7-2 | NA | CASSFIQGRPQHF
TRBJ1-1 | TRBV5-6 | NA | CASSSPEMGTEAFF
TRBJ2-1 | TRBV4-1 | NA | CASSLNSGGSSYNEQFF
TRBJ1-6 | TRBV27 | NA | CASSGSANSPLHF
TRBJ2-1 | TRBV12-5 | NA | CASGLGGAINEQFF
TRBJ2-7 | TRBV3-1/TRBV3-2 | once | CASSPGIGAYEQYF
TRBJ2-2 | TRBV5-1 | NA | CASSPTGQGNSGELFF
TRBJ2-7 | TRBV29-1 | NA | CSVEGGGLNEQYF
TRBJ1-4 | TRBV19 | NA | CASSTPDGIPNEKLFF
TRBJ2-6 | TRBV6-2/TRBV6-3 | NA | CASSLTLSGANVLTF
TRBJ2-1 | TRBV9 | NA | CASSVRRGQGISEQFF
TRBJ2-2 | TRBV11-3 | NA | CASTLSDTGELFF
TRBJ2-7 | TRBV6-6 | NA | CASRAQRIPYEQYF
TRBJ1-3 | TRBV6-5 | NA | CASSYRFSGNTIYF
TRBJ2-2 | TRBV28 | NA | CATSRTGLNTGELFF
TRBJ1-4 | TRBV19 | NA | CASRTTGGGDGKLFF
TRBJ1-6 | TRBV20-1 | NA | CSASPQGGSPLHF
TRBJ2-2 | TRBV15 | NA | CATSRETNTGELFF
TRBJ2-1 | TRBV6-2/TRBV6-3 | NA | CASSPPQLRVRFGEQFF
TRBJ2-7 | TRBV15 | NA | CATSSHDSYEQYF
TRBJ1-4 | TRBV28 | NA | CASSLLGQGDEKLFF
TRBJ2-3 | TRBV28 | NA | CASSPPPGHSATQYF
TRBJ2-7 | TRBV20-1 | NA | CSAILAYEQYF
TRBJ2-7 | TRBV30 | NA | CAWSRQIYEQYF
TRBJ2-7 | TRBV19 | NA | CASSRGELNLYEQYF
TRBJ1-3 | TRBV6-5 | few | CASSKYRSSINTIYF
TRBJ1-5 | TRBV19 | NA | CASSIPGQPQHF
TRBJ2-6 | TRBV28 | NA | CASSFIGSSGANVLTF
TRBJ1-5 | TRBV6-4 | NA | CASSLDGRAPQHF
TRBJ2-3 | TRBV6-1 | NA | CASSDGTNQYF
TRBJ1-1 | TRBV28 | NA | CASSSYRGRVDTEAFF
TRBJ1-4 | TRBV5-6 | few | CASSLGIYEKLFF
TRBJ2-7 | TRBV6-6 | NA | CASSYGQGGPYEQYF
TRBJ1-2 | TRBV2 | NA | CASSAGRQGSGYTF
TRBJ2-1 | TRBV7-3 | NA | CATSLGLAGLREQFF
TRBJ1-1 | TRBV27 | NA | CASSLYQGISTEAFF
TRBJ1-1 | TRBV18 | NA | CASSHDTEAFF
TRBJ2-7 | TRBV6-5 | NA | CASSSVRGPEEQYF
TRBJ1-2 | TRBV19 | NA | CASSIQGGDHGYTF
TRBJ2-7 | TRBV13 | NA | CASSLGGGEQYF
TRBJ1-2 | TRBV4-2 | many | CASSQGQGVYGYTF